The T cell receptor beta chain described here comes from a study of cytotoxic CD8 clonotypes in ibrutinib-treated CLL. Across the study: Complete response was seen in 2 patients and partial in some 25; approximately 12 progressed and some 14 stayed remitted after a median roughly 70 months. Findings and caveats of the study: Baseline clonality was higher than in age-matched healthy donors and moved in step with circulating CD8+ T-cell counts.

The sample holds many counts of this clone. Its antigen is as yet unknown. Using immunoSEQ multiplex PCR, the repertoire was profiled, and TCRdb retains in-frame clones only, with some absent. This sample has some 130,000 clones, with 84% found just once. The V gene lost 4 bases and the J gene lost 11 bases, with 8 bases spanning the gap. CDR3 length equals 11 residues. Germline-derived CDR1 and CDR2 are MGHDK and SYGVNS. The sequences come from PBMCs, collected after 24 months of ibrutinib treatment. This TCR came from a human donor with chronic lymphocytic leukemia. The chain carries TRBV25-1 and TRBJ1-4; no reliable D call. DNA for the CDR3: TGTGCCAGCAGTGGTACCGGGAAACTGTTTTTT. The encoded protein is CASSGTGKLFF.